A single T cell receptor (beta chain) is shown here with its context. This clone's antigen is unknown. No base quality information exists; no much larger clone differs at one position. The trial excluded patients who had a history of autoimmune disease or were on systemic immunosuppression. Peripheral blood for TCR sequencing was collected from all dose cohorts at baseline, on cycle 4 day 1, and on cycle 7 day 1. The samples were drawn from a first-in-human, open-label, multicenter phase I dose-escalation trial of ivuxolimab. Adults with locally advanced or metastatic melanoma, renal cell, hepatocellular, or head and neck squamous cell carcinoma were enrolled in the trial. Before TCR sequencing, CD4+ T cells and CD8+ T cells from peripheral blood were sorted into separate populations. The sample comes from a study of OX40 agonist ivuxolimab in advanced cancers. Some background on the complete study: Ivuxolimab was a fully human IgG2 agonistic monoclonal antibody targeting the costimulatory receptor OX40 (CD134). Intravenous ivuxolimab was administered to patients every 2 weeks at six dose levels: 0.01, 0.1, 0.3, 1.5, 3 and 10 mg/kg. Of the 50 to 55 patients in dose escalation, around 19 had hepatocellular carcinoma, about 15 had melanoma, 9 had renal cell carcinoma and 9 had head and neck cancer. In the dose-escalation cohort, 75% to 85% of patients were male, and the mean age was around 60 years with a range of about 20 to 90. Patients were allowed to have had prior anti-PD-1, anti-PD-L1 or anti-CTLA-4 therapy, and around 41% of the dose-escalation patients had previously received checkpoint inhibitors. Partial responses occurred in three dose-escalation patients, of whom one had hepatocellular carcinoma and two had cutaneous melanoma. The purpose of peripheral TCRbeta sequencing was to test whether ivuxolimab changed TCR sequence diversity and led to clonal T-cell expansion. The paper describes the monotherapy dose-escalation part (N = 52 patients) of the phase I trial of ivuxolimab.

Via the germline V gene, CDR1 is SGHDT and CDR2 YYEEEE. V loses 0 bases, J loses 5 bases, and the germline ends lie 8 bases apart. From the cysteine through the phenylalanine, the CDR3 covers 13 amino acids. Left in the record is the CDR3 DNA by itself, 39 bases read in frame from the first base. Results and caveats for the whole study, not just this receptor: In the 0.1-3.0 mg/kg groups, partial responders had among the lowest normalized peripheral clonal expansion, particularly in CD8+ T cells. Low levels of normalized T-cell clonal expansion were also seen in some patients who did not respond. At doses of 0.1 to 3.0 mg/kg, clonal expansion of both CD4+ and CD8+ blood T cells was observed from baseline to week 6. After ivuxolimab, CD8+ T cells had more expanded clones than CD4+ T cells on average. The antigen specificity of the peripheral T cells that underwent clonal expansion was not determined.

Genomic DNA was isolated from the sorted cells so that the TCRbeta CDR3 region could be sequenced. TCRbeta CDR3 regions were sequenced using the immunoSEQ Assay. Entries here come from immuneACCESS through TCRdb and include only in-frame sequences with V and J called. Some clones fail to appear in such tables; in the studies checked, an unresolved V gene covers under half of the shortfall, and the cause of the remainder is unknown. The sample table shows 45,000 or so clones, and 82% are seen once. In total, the top ten clones hold more than 2% of the sample. The receptor's source is an adult with an advanced solid tumor such as melanoma, head and neck, liver or kidney cancer. Specimen: CD4+ or CD8+ T cells sorted from blood, collected in a trial of the OX40 agonist ivuxolimab. The sequence links TRBV5-6 to TRBJ1-1; no D segment can be confidently identified. The CDR3 here reads CASSLGRQTEAFF. The DNA is TGTGCCAGCAGCTTGGGCCGGCAAACTGAAGCTTTCTTT.